This T cell receptor beta chain is from a study of CD8 T cells in ankylosing spondylitis. Whole-study results and caveats: Blood of patients with ankylosing spondylitis appeared to be characterized by a TCR beta motif of several highly homologous variants. Disease-linked clones reportedly concentrated significantly in matched ankylosing spondylitis synovial fluid.

TCRdb re-called the 5' RACE reads with MiXCR, one entry per CDR3 protein. The sample yields 350,000 to 400,000 distinct CDR3 sequences, approximately 20% seen once. Notes on this clonotype: What it recognizes is unknown.

V was pared by 1 base and J by 8 bases, with 18 bases between. Germline V gene data show CDR1 as SGHKS and CDR2 as YYEKEE (reference sequence). This CDR3 has 16 amino acids. The receptor was derived from a male donor with ankylosing spondylitis or in good health (not recorded which). The sequencing sample was made of blood, either unsorted or a sorted T cell fraction (not recorded which). The genes are TRBV5-5 and TRBJ1-4, with D perhaps TRBD1 (5 bases). The CDR3: CASSLFFGASGEKLFF. CDR3 bases: TGTGCCAGCAGCTTGTTCTTCGGGGCATCGGGGGAAAAACTGTTTTTT. The variable domain in full, with the rest retrieved from reference TRBV5-5 and TRBJ1-4, is DAGVTQSPTHLIKTRGQQVTLRCSPISGHKSVSWYQQVLGQGPQFIFQYYEKEERGRGNFPDRFSARQFPNYSSELNVNALLLGDSALYLCASSLFFGASGEKLFFGSGTQLSVL.